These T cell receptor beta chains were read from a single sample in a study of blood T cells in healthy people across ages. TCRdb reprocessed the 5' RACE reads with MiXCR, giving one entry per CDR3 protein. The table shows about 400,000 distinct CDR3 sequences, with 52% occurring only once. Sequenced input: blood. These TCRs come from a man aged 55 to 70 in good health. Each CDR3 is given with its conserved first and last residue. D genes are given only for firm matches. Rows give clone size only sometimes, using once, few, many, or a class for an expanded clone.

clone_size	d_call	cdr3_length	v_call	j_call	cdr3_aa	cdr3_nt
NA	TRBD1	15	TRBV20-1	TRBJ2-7	CSASWTGGISYEQYF	TGCAGTGCTAGTTGGACAGGGGGCATCTCCTACGAGCAGTACTTC
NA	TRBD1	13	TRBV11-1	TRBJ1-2	CASSLPGGYGYTF	TGTGCCAGCAGCTTACCAGGGGGCTATGGCTACACCTTC
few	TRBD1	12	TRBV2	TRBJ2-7	CASQGQLYEQYF	TGTGCCAGCCAGGGACAGCTGTACGAGCAGTACTTC
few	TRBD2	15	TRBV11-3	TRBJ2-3	CASSPWGGRTDTQYF	TGTGCCAGCAGCCCCTGGGGGGGACGCACAGATACGCAGTATTTT
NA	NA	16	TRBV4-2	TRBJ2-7	CASSQDPTLFSHEQYF	TGTGCCAGCAGCCAAGATCCAACTCTCTTCAGCCACGAGCAGTACTTC
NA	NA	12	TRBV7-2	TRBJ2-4	CASREAGNIQYF	TGTGCCAGCCGTGAGGCGGGGAACATTCAGTACTTC
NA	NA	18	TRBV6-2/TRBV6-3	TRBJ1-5	CASSPSPGTSISNQPQHF	TGTGCCAGCAGTCCTTCCCCTGGCACCTCAATTAGCAATCAGCCCCAGCATTTT
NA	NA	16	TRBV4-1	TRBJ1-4	CASSQEFLTTNEKLFF	TGCGCCAGCAGCCAAGAATTTCTTACAACTAATGAAAAACTGTTTTTT
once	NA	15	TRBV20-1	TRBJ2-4	CSATTAGGDKNIQYF	TGCAGTGCTACAACCGCAGGGGGGGACAAAAACATTCAGTACTTC
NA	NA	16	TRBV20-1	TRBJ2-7	CSARDAARATPYEQYF	TGCAGTGCTAGAGACGCTGCCAGGGCGACTCCCTACGAGCAGTACTTC
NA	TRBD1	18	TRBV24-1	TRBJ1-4	CATIPAGDRGGTNEKLFF	TGTGCCACCATCCCAGCCGGGGACAGGGGGGGGACTAATGAAAAACTGTTTTTT
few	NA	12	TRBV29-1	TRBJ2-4	CSVDPGLGIQYF	TGCAGCGTTGACCCGGGATTGGGCATTCAGTACTTC
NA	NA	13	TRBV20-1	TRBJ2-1	CSARDSTGNEQFF	TGCAGTGCTAGAGATTCAACAGGCAATGAGCAGTTCTTC
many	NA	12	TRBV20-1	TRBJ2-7	CSARASGYEQYF	TGCAGTGCTAGAGCTTCGGGCTACGAGCAGTACTTC
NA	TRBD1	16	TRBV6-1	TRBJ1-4	CASRGTGDPTNEKLFF	TGTGCCAGCAGAGGGACAGGGGACCCAACTAATGAAAAACTGTTTTTT
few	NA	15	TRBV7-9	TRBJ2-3	CASSLAGGATDTQYF	TGTGCCAGCAGCTTAGCGGGGGGCGCTACAGATACGCAGTATTTT
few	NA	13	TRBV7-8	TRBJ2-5	CASSPERGETQYF	TGTGCCAGCAGCCCCGAAAGGGGCGAGACCCAGTACTTC
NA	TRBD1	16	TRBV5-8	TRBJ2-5	CASSLGTAGTEETQYF	TGTGCCAGCAGCTTAGGAACGGCCGGGACAGAAGAGACCCAGTACTTC
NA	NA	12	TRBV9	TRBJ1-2	CASSVGGNGYTF	TGTGCCAGCAGCGTAGGTGGGAATGGCTACACCTTC
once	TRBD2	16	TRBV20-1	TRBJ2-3	CSTRDGPSGGTDTQYF	TGCAGTACTAGAGATGGGCCTAGCGGAGGTACAGATACGCAGTATTTT
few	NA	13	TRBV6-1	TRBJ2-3	CASSEAITDTQYF	TGTGCCAGCAGTGAAGCTATCACAGATACGCAGTATTTT
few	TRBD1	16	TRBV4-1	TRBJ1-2	CASSQGDIRGDYGYTF	TGCGCCAGCAGCCAAGGGGATATCAGGGGGGACTATGGCTACACCTTC
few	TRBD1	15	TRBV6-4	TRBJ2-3	CASSVDRGGTDTQYF	TGTGCCAGCAGTGTTGACAGGGGAGGTACAGATACGCAGTATTTT
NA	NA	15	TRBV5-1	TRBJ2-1	CASSQVGAQYNEQFF	TGCGCCAGCAGTCAAGTGGGGGCACAGTACAATGAGCAGTTCTTC
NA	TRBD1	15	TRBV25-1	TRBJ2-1	CASSGSGTGYNEQFF	TGTGCCAGCAGTGGCTCCGGGACAGGGTACAATGAGCAGTTCTTC
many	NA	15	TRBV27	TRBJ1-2	CASSPWGRLNYGYTF	TGTGCCAGCAGTCCTTGGGGCAGATTAAACTATGGCTACACCTTC
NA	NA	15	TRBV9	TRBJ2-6	CASSVGGPAANVLTF	TGTGCCAGCAGCGTAGGGGGGCCCGCGGCCAACGTCCTGACTTTC
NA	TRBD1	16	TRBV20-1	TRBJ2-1	CSAYRVTGTGRYEQFF	TGCAGTGCCTATAGGGTAACCGGGACAGGGCGTTACGAGCAGTTCTTC
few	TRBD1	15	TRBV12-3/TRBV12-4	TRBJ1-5	CASTTGTGYNQPQHF	TGTGCCAGCACAACCGGGACAGGGTACAATCAGCCCCAGCATTTT
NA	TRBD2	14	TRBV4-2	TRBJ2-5	CASSQGGGKETQYF	TGTGCCAGCAGCCAAGGGGGAGGGAAAGAGACCCAGTACTTC
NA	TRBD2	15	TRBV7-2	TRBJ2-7	CASSRDASGTREQYF	TGTGCCAGCAGCCGAGACGCGAGCGGGACGCGCGAGCAGTACTTC
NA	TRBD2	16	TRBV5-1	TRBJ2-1	CASSRSGGSSYNEQFF	TGCGCCAGCAGCCGGAGCGGGGGAAGCTCCTACAATGAGCAGTTCTTC
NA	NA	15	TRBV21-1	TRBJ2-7	CASSKEAVPTYEQYF	TGTGCCAGCAGCAAAGAGGCAGTACCAACCTACGAGCAGTACTTC
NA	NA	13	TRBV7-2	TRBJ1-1	CASSLHRAPEAFF	TGTGCCAGCAGCTTGCATAGGGCCCCTGAAGCTTTCTTT
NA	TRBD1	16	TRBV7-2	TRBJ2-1	CASSLAGTGGKDEQFF	TGTGCCAGCAGCTTAGCTGGGACAGGGGGCAAGGATGAGCAGTTCTTC
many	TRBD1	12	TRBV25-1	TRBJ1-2	CASTDIQGGYTF	TGTGCCAGCACTGATATACAGGGGGGCTACACCTTC
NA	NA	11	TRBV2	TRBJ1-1	CASHLQGIPFF	TGTGCCAGTCACCTACAGGGTATCCCTTTCTTT
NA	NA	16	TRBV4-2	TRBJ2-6	CASSQDRGAGANVLTF	TGTGCCAGCAGCCAAGATAGGGGGGCCGGGGCCAACGTCCTGACTTTC
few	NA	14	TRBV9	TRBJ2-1	CASSVGDRTNEQFF	TGTGCCAGCAGCGTAGGGGACCGTACGAATGAGCAGTTCTTC
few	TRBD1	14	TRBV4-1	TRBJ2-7	CASSHLGTAFEQYF	TGCGCCAGCAGCCACCTCGGGACAGCCTTCGAGCAGTACTTC
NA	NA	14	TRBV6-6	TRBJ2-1	CASSYVERRETQFF	TGTGCCAGCAGTTACGTCGAAAGGAGGGAGACCCAGTTCTTC
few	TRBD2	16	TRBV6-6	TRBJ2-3	CASSPGGSLSTDAQYF	TGTGCCAGCAGTCCCGGGGGGTCGCTCAGCACAGATGCGCAGTATTTT
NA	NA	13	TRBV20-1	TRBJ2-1	CSAMGLRGNELFF	TGCAGTGCTATGGGGTTGAGGGGGAATGAGCTGTTCTTC
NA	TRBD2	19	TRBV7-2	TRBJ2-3	CASSLRVGRLAGGGATQYF	TGTGCCAGCAGCTTACGCGTTGGGAGGCTAGCGGGAGGGGGGGCTACGCAGTATTTT
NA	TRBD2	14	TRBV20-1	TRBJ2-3	CSAVAGEVADTQYF	TGCAGCGCTGTAGCGGGAGAAGTAGCAGATACGCAGTATTTT
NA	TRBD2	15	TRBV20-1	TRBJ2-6	CSAAPGGSGANVLTF	TGCAGTGCCGCCCCGGGGGGGTCTGGGGCCAACGTCCTGACTTTC
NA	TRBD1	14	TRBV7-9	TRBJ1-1	CASSLVPGQLEAFF	TGTGCCAGCAGCTTAGTTCCGGGACAGCTCGAAGCTTTCTTT
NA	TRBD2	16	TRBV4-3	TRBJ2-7	CASSPIAGGPYNEQYF	TGCGCCAGCAGCCCAATAGCGGGAGGGCCCTACAATGAGCAGTACTTC
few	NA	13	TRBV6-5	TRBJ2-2	CASSVRRNGELFF	TGTGCCAGCAGTGTTAGGAGGAACGGGGAGCTGTTTTTT
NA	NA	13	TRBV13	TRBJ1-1	CASSWGPSTEAFF	TGTGCCAGCAGCTGGGGCCCGAGCACTGAAGCTTTCTTT
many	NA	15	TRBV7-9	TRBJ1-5	CASSSAGAGNQPQHF	TGTGCCAGCAGCTCCGCGGGGGCAGGGAACCAGCCCCAGCATTTT
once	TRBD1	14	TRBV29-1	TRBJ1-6	CSVRQGEVGSPLHF	TGCAGCGTCAGACAGGGGGAGGTTGGGTCACCCCTCCACTTT
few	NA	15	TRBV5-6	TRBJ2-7	CASSLFSGSSYEQYF	TGTGCCAGCAGCTTATTTAGCGGAAGCTCCTACGAGCAGTACTTC